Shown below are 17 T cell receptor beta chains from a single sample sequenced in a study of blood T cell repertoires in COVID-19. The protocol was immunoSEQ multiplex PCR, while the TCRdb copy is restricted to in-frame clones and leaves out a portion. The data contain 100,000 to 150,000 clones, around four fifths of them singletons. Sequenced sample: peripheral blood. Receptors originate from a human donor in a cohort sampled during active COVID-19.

This chain's CDR3 is CASRQSANYGYTF. CDR3 in DNA: TGTGCCAGCCGACAGTCAGCTAACTATGGCTACACCTTC. The chain uses TRBV19 and TRBJ1-2, with D maybe TRBD1 (5 bases). The germline V gene encodes CDR1 LNHDA and CDR2 SQIVND (reference sequence). The CDR3 length is 13 residues. The ends were cut back, 9 bases at V and 0 bases at J, with 11 bases in the middle. The whole variable domain, remainder taken from reference TRBV19 and TRBJ1-2, is DGGITQSPKYLFRKEGQNVTLSCEQNLNHDAMYWYRQDPGQGLRLIYYSQIVNDFQKGDIAEGYSVSREKKESFPLTVTSAQKNPTAFYLCASRQSANYGYTFGSGTRLTVV.

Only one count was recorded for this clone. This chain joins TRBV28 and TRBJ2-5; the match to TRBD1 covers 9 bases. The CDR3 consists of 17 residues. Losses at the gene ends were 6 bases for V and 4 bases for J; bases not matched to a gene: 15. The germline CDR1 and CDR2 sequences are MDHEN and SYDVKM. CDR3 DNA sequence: TGTGCCAGCAGCCCCCGAACCCCGGGACAGGGAGGAGAGACCCAGTACTTC. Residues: CASSPRTPGQGGETQYF.

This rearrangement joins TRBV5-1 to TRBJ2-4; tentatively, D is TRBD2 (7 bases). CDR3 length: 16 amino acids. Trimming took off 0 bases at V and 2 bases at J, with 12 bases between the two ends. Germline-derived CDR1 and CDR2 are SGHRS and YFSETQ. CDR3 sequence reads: CASSLEGGLTKNIQYF. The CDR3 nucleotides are TGCGCCAGCAGCTTGGAGGGGGGACTAACCAAAAACATTCAGTACTTC.

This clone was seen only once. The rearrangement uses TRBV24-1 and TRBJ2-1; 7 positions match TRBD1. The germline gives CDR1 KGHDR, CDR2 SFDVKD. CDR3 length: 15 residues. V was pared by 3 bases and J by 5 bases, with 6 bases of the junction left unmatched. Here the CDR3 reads CATSDPLGQNNEQFF. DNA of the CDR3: TGTGCCACCAGTGATCCGCTGGGACAGAACAATGAGCAGTTCTTC.

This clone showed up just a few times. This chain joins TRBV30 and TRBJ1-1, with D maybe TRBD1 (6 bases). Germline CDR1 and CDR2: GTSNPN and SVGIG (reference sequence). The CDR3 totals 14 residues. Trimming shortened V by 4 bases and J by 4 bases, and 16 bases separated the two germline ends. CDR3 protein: CAWTRDTESTEAFF. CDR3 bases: TGTGCCTGGACCAGGGACACCGAAAGCACTGAAGCTTTCTTT.

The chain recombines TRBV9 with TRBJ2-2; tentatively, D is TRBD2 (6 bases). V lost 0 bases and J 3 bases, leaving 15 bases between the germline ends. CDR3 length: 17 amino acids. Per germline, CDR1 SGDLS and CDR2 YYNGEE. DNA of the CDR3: TGTGCCAGCAGCGTAGATGGGGGTAGCGGACACACCGGGGAGCTGTTTTTT. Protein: CASSVDGGSGHTGELFF.

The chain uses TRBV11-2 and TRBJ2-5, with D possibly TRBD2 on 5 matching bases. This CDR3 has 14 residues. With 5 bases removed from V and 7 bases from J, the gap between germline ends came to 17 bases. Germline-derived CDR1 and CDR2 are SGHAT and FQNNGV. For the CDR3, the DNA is TGTGCCAGCAGCGAAGGACTTACCTCTCTGACCCAGTACTTC. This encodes CASSEGLTSLTQYF. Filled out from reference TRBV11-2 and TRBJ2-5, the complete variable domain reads EAGVAQSPRYKIIEKRQSVAFWCNPISGHATLYWYQQILGQGPKLLIQFQNNGVVDDSQLPKDRFSAERLKGVDSTLKIQPAKLEDSAVYLCASSEGLTSLTQYFGPGTRLLVL.

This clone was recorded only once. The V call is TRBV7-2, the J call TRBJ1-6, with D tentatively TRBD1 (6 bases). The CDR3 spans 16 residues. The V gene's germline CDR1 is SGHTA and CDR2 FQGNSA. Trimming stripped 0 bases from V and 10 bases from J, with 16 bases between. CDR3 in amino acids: CASSLAGAGVSSPLHF. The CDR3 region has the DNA TGTGCCAGCAGCTTAGCAGGGGCAGGGGTAAGCTCACCCCTCCACTTT.

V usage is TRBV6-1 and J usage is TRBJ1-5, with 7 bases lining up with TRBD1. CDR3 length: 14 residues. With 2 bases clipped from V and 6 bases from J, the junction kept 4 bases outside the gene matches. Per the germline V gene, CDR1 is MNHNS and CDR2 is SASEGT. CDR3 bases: TGTGCCAGCAGTGAATTAGGGGGCGGTCAGCCCCAGCATTTT. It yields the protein CASSELGGGQPQHF.

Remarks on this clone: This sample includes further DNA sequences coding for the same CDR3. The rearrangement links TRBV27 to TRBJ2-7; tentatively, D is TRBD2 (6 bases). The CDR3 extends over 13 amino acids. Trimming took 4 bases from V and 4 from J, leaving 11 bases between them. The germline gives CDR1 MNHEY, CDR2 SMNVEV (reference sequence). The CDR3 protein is CASSSLRGYEQYF. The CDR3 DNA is TGTGCCAGCAGTTCCCTCCGGGGGTACGAGCAGTACTTC.

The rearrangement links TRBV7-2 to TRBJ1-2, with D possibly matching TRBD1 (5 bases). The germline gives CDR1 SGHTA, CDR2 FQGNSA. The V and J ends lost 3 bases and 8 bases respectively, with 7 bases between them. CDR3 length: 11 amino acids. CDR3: CASSFSGGYTF. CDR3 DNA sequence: TGTGCCAGCAGCTTTTCAGGGGGCTACACCTTC.

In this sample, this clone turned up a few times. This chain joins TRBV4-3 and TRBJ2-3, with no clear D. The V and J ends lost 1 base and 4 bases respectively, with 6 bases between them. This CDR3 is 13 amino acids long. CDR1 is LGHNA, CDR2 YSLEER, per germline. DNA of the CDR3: TGCGCCAGCAGCCAAGGAGGTTCAGATACGCAGTATTTT. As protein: CASSQGGSDTQYF.

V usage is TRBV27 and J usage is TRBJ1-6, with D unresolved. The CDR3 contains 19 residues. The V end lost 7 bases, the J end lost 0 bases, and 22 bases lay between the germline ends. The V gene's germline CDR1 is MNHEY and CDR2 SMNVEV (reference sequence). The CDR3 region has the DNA TGTGCCAGCAAGCGGTTTGAGACCAGAGTTAGCTCCTATAATTCACCCCTCCACTTT. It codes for CASKRFETRVSSYNSPLHF.

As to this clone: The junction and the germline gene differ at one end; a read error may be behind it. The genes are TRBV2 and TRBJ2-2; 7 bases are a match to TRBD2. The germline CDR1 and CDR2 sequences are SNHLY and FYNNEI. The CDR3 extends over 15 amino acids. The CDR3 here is CVSSWGRGYTGELFF. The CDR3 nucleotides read TGTGTCAGCAGTTGGGGGAGGGGTTACACCGGGGAGCTGTTTTTT.

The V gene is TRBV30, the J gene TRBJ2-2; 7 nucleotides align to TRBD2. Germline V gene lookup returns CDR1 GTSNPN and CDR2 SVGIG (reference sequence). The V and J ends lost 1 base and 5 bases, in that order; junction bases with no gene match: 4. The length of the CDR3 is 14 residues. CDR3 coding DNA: TGTGCCTGGAGTGAAGGACTAGGAACCGGGGAGCTGTTTTTT. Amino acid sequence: CAWSEGLGTGELFF.

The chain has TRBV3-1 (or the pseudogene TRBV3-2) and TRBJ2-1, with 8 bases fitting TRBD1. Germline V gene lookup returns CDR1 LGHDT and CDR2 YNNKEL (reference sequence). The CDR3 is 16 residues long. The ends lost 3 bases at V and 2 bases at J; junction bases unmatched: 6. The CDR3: CASSQADRGPYNEQFF. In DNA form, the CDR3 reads TGTGCCAGCAGCCAGGCCGACAGGGGACCCTACAATGAGCAGTTCTTC.

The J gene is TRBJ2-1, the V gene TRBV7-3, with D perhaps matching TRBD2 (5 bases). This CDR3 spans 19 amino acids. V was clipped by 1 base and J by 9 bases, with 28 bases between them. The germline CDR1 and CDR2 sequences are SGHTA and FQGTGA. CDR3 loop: CASSLSGIGEGDSSIEQFF. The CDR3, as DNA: TGTGCCAGCAGCTTAAGCGGTATCGGCGAGGGAGACTCATCTATTGAGCAGTTCTTC.